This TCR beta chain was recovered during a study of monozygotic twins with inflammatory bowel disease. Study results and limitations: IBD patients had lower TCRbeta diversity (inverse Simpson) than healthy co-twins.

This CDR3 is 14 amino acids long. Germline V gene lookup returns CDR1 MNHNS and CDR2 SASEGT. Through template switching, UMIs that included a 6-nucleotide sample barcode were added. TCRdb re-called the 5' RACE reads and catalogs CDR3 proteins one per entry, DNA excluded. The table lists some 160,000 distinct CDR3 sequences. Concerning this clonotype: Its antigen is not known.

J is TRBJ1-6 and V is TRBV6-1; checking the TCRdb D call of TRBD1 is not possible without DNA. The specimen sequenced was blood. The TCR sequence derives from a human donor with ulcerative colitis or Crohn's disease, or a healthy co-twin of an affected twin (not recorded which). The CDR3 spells CASSVSPGNSPLHF.